This T cell receptor beta chain was captured by sequencing in a study of OX40 agonist ivuxolimab in advanced cancers. Study-wide findings and caveats: Both blood CD4+ and CD8+ T cells showed clonal growth by week 6 at 0.1 to 3.0 mg/kg. The authors also found low normalized T-cell clonal expansion in some nonresponders.

Germline V lookup: CDR1 SGHTA, CDR2 FQGNSA. J lost 8 bases, V lost 4 bases, and 6 bases had no gene match. The length of the CDR3 is 14 residues. To note about this clone: Its specificity is not known.

Produced via immunoSEQ multiplex PCR; TCRdb's table is partial and in-frame only. The sample lists about 53,000 clones, around 89% occurring once. The sequencing used CD4+ or CD8+ T cells sorted from blood, collected in a trial of the OX40 agonist ivuxolimab. The V call is TRBV7-2, the J call TRBJ1-4, with TRBD1 matching over 8 bases. The TCR comes from an adult with an advanced solid tumor such as melanoma, head and neck, liver or kidney cancer. Here the CDR3 reads CASSSGQGGEKLFF. The CDR3 region has the DNA TGTGCCAGCAGCTCCGGACAGGGTGGGGAAAAACTGTTTTTT. The entire variable domain, with the rest obtained from reference TRBV7-2 and TRBJ1-4, is as follows: GAGVSQSPSNKVTEKGKDVELRCDPISGHTALYWYRQSLGQGLEFLIYFQGNSAPDKSGLPSDRFSAERTGGSVSTLTIQRTQQEDSAVYLCASSSGQGGEKLFFGSGTQLSVL.